The text below deals with one TCR beta chain. Its antigen is not identified. This sample stems from a study of a mutant IDH1 vaccine in newly diagnosed glioma. The wider study: Sex among treated patients split 62.5% male, roughly 40% female; mean age was about 43 years.

This CDR3 contains 15 residues. Germline CDR1 SGHDT, CDR2 YYEEEE. Trimming took 4 bases from V and 1 from J, leaving 15 bases between them. TCRdb keeps only in-frame clones here, not all; method: immunoSEQ multiplex PCR. Here the sample spans around 57,000 clones, about 89% being singletons. Described time point: week 11, during vaccination. In every dose of vaccine, 300 ug of mutant IDH1 20-mer peptide was given alongside topical imiquimod. The chain uses TRBV5-6 and TRBJ2-7, with D possibly TRBD1 on 5 matching bases. The specimen comprised PBMCs, sampled from a glioma patient whose treatment included an IDH1 peptide vaccine. The sequence was obtained from a man aged 35 to 55 with glioma. The CDR3 DNA is TGTGCCAGCAGCCAAGGAACCAGGGCTTCCTACGAGCAGTACTTC. It yields the protein CASSQGTRASYEQYF. The entire variable domain, with the rest obtained from reference TRBV5-6 and TRBJ2-7, is as follows: DAGVTQSPTHLIKTRGQQVTLRCSPKSGHDTVSWYQQALGQGPQFIFQYYEEEERQRGNFPDRFSGHQFPNYSSELNVNALLLGDSALYLCASSQGTRASYEQYFGPGTRLTVT.